This T cell receptor (beta chain) was found in a study of tumor-infiltrating lymphocytes in primary liver carcinoma. Study at large: Among the tumors, stages were T1-T3 N0M0 and sizes roughly 4.2 to 10 cm. Points from the study as a whole: The difference in top-250-clone fraction between tumors and blood was significant, favoring tumors (p = 0.039).

Comments on this clonotype: Its antigen is not identified. At one end, the junction sequence differs from germline, possibly due to a read error.

For blood RNA, unsorted whole blood served as the source, and germline DNA was extracted too. Enrolled patients were chronically infected with HBV and treatment-naive. Collected before surgery were roughly 4.4 milliliters of peripheral blood. Total RNA (around 0.45 ug) served as template for TCR beta cDNA synthesis primed by a constant-region primer. Investigators got TCR beta libraries out of three nested multiplex PCR rounds, done with slightly modified ARM-PCR. TCRdb re-called the multiplex PCR reads with MiXCR, one entry per CDR3 protein. This sample has hundreds of thousands of distinct CDR3 sequences, with about 62% found just once. This TCR came from a man aged 40-49 years with primary liver carcinoma and hepatitis B virus infection. The sequenced material came from peripheral blood.

This CDR3 is CTSSPLGTEFMNTKAFF. In DNA, the CDR3 is TGTACCAGCAGCCCCCTAGGGACGGAGTTCATGAACACTAAAGCTTTCTTT. The chain recombines TRBV11-2 with TRBJ1-1, with D possibly being TRBD1 (5 bases). Germline V gene sequence: CDR1 SGHAT, CDR2 FQNNGV. The CDR3 loop spans 17 amino acids.